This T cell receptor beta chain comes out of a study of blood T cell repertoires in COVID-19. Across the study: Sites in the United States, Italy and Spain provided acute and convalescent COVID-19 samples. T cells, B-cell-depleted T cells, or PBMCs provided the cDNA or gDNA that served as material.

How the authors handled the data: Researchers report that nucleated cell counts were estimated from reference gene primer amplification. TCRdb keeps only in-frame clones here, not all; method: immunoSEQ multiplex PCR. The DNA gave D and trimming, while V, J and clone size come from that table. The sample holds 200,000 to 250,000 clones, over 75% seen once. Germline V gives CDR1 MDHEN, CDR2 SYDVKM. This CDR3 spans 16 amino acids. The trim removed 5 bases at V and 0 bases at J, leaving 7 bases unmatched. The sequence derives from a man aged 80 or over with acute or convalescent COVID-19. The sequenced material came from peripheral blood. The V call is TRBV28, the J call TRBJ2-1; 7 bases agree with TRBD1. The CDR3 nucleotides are TGTGCCAGCAGTAGAAACAGGGGTAGCTCCTACAATGAGCAGTTCTTC. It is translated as CASSRNRGSSYNEQFF.